These T cell receptor beta chains were read from a single sample in a study of OX40 agonist ivuxolimab in advanced cancers. The repertoire was sequenced with immunoSEQ multiplex PCR; TCRdb's copy has only in-frame clones and lacks some. The data contain about 61,000 clones, around 83% of them singletons. The starting material was CD4+ or CD8+ T cells sorted from blood, obtained in a trial of the OX40 agonist ivuxolimab. All receptors derive from an adult with an advanced solid tumor such as melanoma, head and neck, liver or kidney cancer. Each CDR3 is given with its conserved first and last residue. Each record gives: J gene, V gene, CDR3 protein.

J: TRBJ1-3; V: TRBV11-2; CDR3: CASSLRNTIYF
J: TRBJ2-3; V: TRBV5-1; CDR3: CASSTGTALTDTQYF
J: TRBJ2-4; V: TRBV30; CDR3: CAWSVTSHGIQYF
J: TRBJ1-1; V: TRBV7-3; CDR3: CASSFSQNTEAFF
J: TRBJ2-7; V: TRBV6-1; CDR3: CASSARDGAYEQYF
J: TRBJ1-4; V: TRBV18; CDR3: CASSPPVAGTTNEKLFF
J: TRBJ2-1; V: TRBV4-1; CDR3: CASSQQGGSSYNEQFF
J: TRBJ2-7; V: TRBV7-9; CDR3: CASSQSAREQYF
J: TRBJ2-5; V: TRBV5-6; CDR3: CASSPGTGVKETQYF
J: TRBJ1-3; V: TRBV2; CDR3: CASDRRGPLYF
J: TRBJ2-7; V: TRBV15; CDR3: CATSRDAGGLGYEQYF
J: TRBJ1-1; V: TRBV6-5; CDR3: CASSTGTNTEAFF
J: TRBJ2-5; V: TRBV5-1; CDR3: CASSLATGGQETQYF
J: TRBJ2-3; V: TRBV5-1; CDR3: CASSLSPGTGGTDTQYF
J: TRBJ2-5; V: TRBV7-7; CDR3: CASSLVRGASQAQYF
J: TRBJ2-5; V: TRBV11-1; CDR3: CASRDTIQETQYF
J: TRBJ1-2; V: TRBV5-1; CDR3: CASRGPGLTLLGGYTF
J: TRBJ2-1; V: TRBV2; CDR3: CASSGRDVGGYEQFF
J: TRBJ2-7; V: TRBV9; CDR3: CASSPITPRRGRHEQYF
J: TRBJ2-3; V: TRBV6-1; CDR3: CASTLLAVRTDTQYF
J: TRBJ1-5; V: TRBV9; CDR3: CASSVRYSNQPQHF
J: TRBJ2-7; V: TRBV21-1; CDR3: CASSAPGTNEQYF
J: TRBJ1-1; V: TRBV11-3; CDR3: CASSDNRVNTEAFF
J: TRBJ1-5; V: TRBV10-3; CDR3: CAIGRDRDQPQHF
J: TRBJ2-5; V: TRBV4-1; CDR3: CASSQEGLAGGPGQETQYF
J: TRBJ1-6; V: TRBV6-5; CDR3: CASREDINSPLHF
J: TRBJ1-3; V: TRBV5-6; CDR3: CASSSKESSGNTIYF
J: TRBJ2-3; V: TRBV7-3; CDR3: CASSLSGSDTQYF
J: TRBJ2-7; V: TRBV2; CDR3: CASSPQGIGEQYF
J: TRBJ2-7; V: TRBV18; CDR3: CASSPPWTGSGEQYF
J: TRBJ1-5; V: TRBV5-4; CDR3: CASSPGPADQPQHF
J: TRBJ2-7; V: TRBV5-1; CDR3: CASSRDRADYEQYF
J: TRBJ2-2; V: TRBV5-1; CDR3: CASSQRETGELFF
J: TRBJ1-2; V: TRBV28; CDR3: CASSLLGQWNYGYTF
J: TRBJ2-7; V: TRBV19; CDR3: CASSIKQGSGYEQYF
J: TRBJ1-6; V: TRBV9; CDR3: CASSVEGGGSPLHF
J: TRBJ2-1; V: TRBV7-3; CDR3: CASSPGHVSSYNEQFF
J: TRBJ1-2; V: TRBV29-1; CDR3: CSVDRRENYGYTF
J: TRBJ1-1; V: TRBV6-5; CDR3: CASSYSARGGITEAFF
J: TRBJ1-1; V: TRBV15; CDR3: CATSRDEGDTEAFF
J: TRBJ1-5; V: TRBV10-1; CDR3: CASRVLPLDYSNQPQHF
J: TRBJ1-5; V: TRBV6-5; CDR3: CASSSMSTQPQHF
J: TRBJ1-6; V: TRBV5-1; CDR3: CASSSQGNSPLHF
J: TRBJ2-7; V: TRBV23-1; CDR3: CASLCPVTYEQYF
J: TRBJ2-3; V: TRBV25-1; CDR3: CASSEQDAMDWEQYF
J: TRBJ2-2; V: TRBV29-1; CDR3: CSVKNKGAGGYGGELFF
J: TRBJ2-5; V: TRBV7-2; CDR3: CASAPGGAVETQYF
J: TRBJ1-1; V: TRBV12-5; CDR3: CASGTGNTEAFF